This T cell receptor beta chain came from a study of blood T cell repertoires in COVID-19. The CDR3 length is 13 residues. Germline trimming cut 4 bases from V and 6 bases from J; bases unmatched to any gene: 5. Germline-derived CDR1 and CDR2 are MNHEY and SVGEGT. Clones were read by immunoSEQ multiplex PCR, and TCRdb kept only the in-frame ones, dropping some. The top ten clones hold more than 4.5% of a sample with 150,000 to 200,000 clones, roughly 90% of them seen once. The sequence derives from a man aged 25-45 years with COVID-19, enrolled during active disease. The chain links TRBV6-2 or TRBV6-3 to TRBJ2-7, with 8 nucleotides matching TRBD1. Specimen: peripheral blood. The CDR3 nucleotides read TGTGCCAGCAGTTGGCAGGGGGCTGGCGAGCAGTACTTC. Amino acid sequence: CASSWQGAGEQYF.